This T cell receptor (beta chain) was identified in a study of brain T cells in children with intractable seizures. The assay was immunoSEQ multiplex PCR, and TCRdb's table has in-frame clones only and misses some. Counted here are roughly 120,000 clones, around 94% occurring once; the ten biggest clones make up 3.8%. Comment on this clone: Its target is not known.

Per the germline V gene, CDR1 is SGHNT and CDR2 is YYREEE (reference sequence). V trimming: 4 bases; J trimming: 5 bases; junction bases outside the gene matches: 5. This CDR3 has 16 amino acids. Only cases whose brain tissue showed the highest T cell transcript signatures were sequenced. General study points: Patients' HCMV serostatus was unknown; virus specificity rests on CDR3 similarity alone. Pre-surgery blood may have been undersampled, hiding some clones.

This chain links TRBV5-4 with TRBJ2-2, with 13 bases lining up with TRBD2. This TCR was recovered from a boy under two years old with hemimegalencephaly and intractable seizures. Sequenced here: peripheral blood, sampled at surgery. The CDR3 protein is CASSLLLAGGTGELFF. CDR3 coding DNA: TGTGCCAGCAGCCTCCTACTAGCGGGAGGGACCGGGGAGCTGTTTTTT.